The 20 T cell receptor beta chains below were found in one sample sequenced in a study of breast tumors, draining lymph nodes, adjacent tissues. Breast cancer patients provided tissue from their axillary draining lymph nodes. One entry per CDR3 protein, called by TCRdb with MiXCR from the multiplex PCR reads. The profile shows around 140,000 distinct CDR3 sequences, around 24% of them singletons. The sequenced sample was axillary lymph node tissue. The receptor set was obtained from a female donor with breast cancer. Some clones in this sample may be carry-over from other donors' samples.

In its sample, this clonotype was seen many times. The rearrangement uses TRBV4-1 and TRBJ2-7; D remains ambiguous. The CDR3 contains 14 residues. Germline V gene sequence: CDR1 MGHRA, CDR2 YSYEKL. V lost 1 base to trimming and J lost 2 bases, with 9 bases between them. The CDR3 reads CASSQASTAYEQYF. CDR3 bases: TGCGCCAGCAGCCAAGCGAGTACGGCCTACGAGCAGTACTTC.

At least ten counts were recorded for this clonotype. The chain joins TRBV7-2 to TRBJ2-5; weak D call: TRBD1 (7 bases). Trimming removed 5 bases at V and 5 bases at J, with 18 bases between. CDR1 is SGHTA and CDR2 is FQGNSA in the germline V gene. This CDR3 spans 15 amino acids. The CDR3 nucleotides read TGTGCCAGCAGCCCAACCCCACAGGGGAGGGAGACCCAGTACTTC. It encodes CASSPTPQGRETQYF.

This clonotype was seen many times. The V call is TRBV5-1, the J call TRBJ2-7; D is ambiguous. There are 14 residues in the CDR3. V was shortened by 0 bases and J by 3 bases, with 10 bases between the two germline ends. The germline CDR1 and CDR2 sequences are SGHRS and YFSETQ. CDR3 sequence (DNA): TGCGCCAGCAGCTTGGGGGTTCAGGTCTACGAGCAGTACTTC. It specifies CASSLGVQVYEQYF.

This clonotype was observed many times. The chain couples TRBV11-2 to TRBJ1-6, with D uncertain. Germline CDR1 is SGHAT and CDR2 is FQNNGV. The ends were cut back, 3 bases at V and 10 bases at J, with 10 bases in the middle. The CDR3 extends over 13 amino acids. CDR3 sequence: CASSFRLGSPLHF. In DNA, the CDR3 is TGTGCCAGCAGCTTTCGGCTCGGGTCACCCCTCCACTTT.

Turning to this clonotype: At one boundary the junction diverges from the germline segment, which might be a read error. This chain uses TRBV30 with TRBJ1-2; D possibly corresponds to TRBD1 (6 bases). Germline assignment: CDR1 GTSNPN and CDR2 SVGIG (reference sequence). The CDR3 is 13 amino acids. The CDR3 region is CARSVKGERGYTF. The CDR3 nucleotides are TGTGCCCGGAGTGTGAAGGGGGAGAGAGGCTACACCTTC.

A note on this clonotype: This may be a read error: a much more frequent sequence differs by one nucleotide. The chain employs TRBV18 and TRBJ2-7, with 7 bases matching TRBD1. The CDR3 spans 14 residues. Trimming at V came to 5 bases and at J to 3 bases, leaving 7 bases not matched to a gene. The germline gives CDR1 KGHSH, CDR2 LQKENI. For the CDR3, the DNA is TGTGCCAGCTCATTCCCACAGGGGATCTACGAGCAGTACTTC. The encoded protein is CASSFPQGIYEQYF.

This clonotype has ten or more counts. V is TRBV4-2 and J is TRBJ1-4; tentatively, D is TRBD1 (6 bases). V was pared by 0 bases and J by 6 bases, with 14 bases between. The CDR3 has 16 amino acids. CDR1 and CDR2 from the germline V gene are LGHNA and YNFKEQ. The CDR3 sequence: CASSQDTGAHDEKLFF. For the CDR3, the DNA is TGTGCCAGCAGCCAAGATACGGGGGCTCATGATGAAAAACTGTTTTTT.

The chain links TRBV6-2 or TRBV6-3 to TRBJ1-5, with 8 bases that match TRBD1. Per the germline V gene, CDR1 is MNHEY and CDR2 is SVGEGT. This CDR3 is built from 15 residues. V dropped 5 bases and J dropped 2; count of bases not matched to a gene: 5. This chain's CDR3 is CASSRTGMGNQPQHF. In nucleotides, the CDR3 is TGTGCCAGCAGTCGGACAGGGATGGGCAATCAGCCCCAGCATTTT.

As to this clonotype: A read error may explain this, as a much larger clone is one base away. This chain links TRBV5-6 with TRBJ2-3, with 8 bases identical to TRBD2. The CDR3 extends over 17 amino acids. Germline CDR1 and CDR2: SGHDT and YYEEEE. As DNA, the CDR3 is TGTGCCAGCGGCTTGGCCACTAGCGGTTTCAGGACAGATACGCAGTATTTT. The encoded protein is CASGLATSGFRTDTQYF. The whole variable domain, filled in from reference TRBV5-6 and TRBJ2-3, reads DAGVTQSPTHLIKTRGQQVTLRCSPKSGHDTVSWYQQALGQGPQFIFQYYEEEERQRGNFPDRFSGHQFPNYSSELNVNALLLGDSALYLCASGLATSGFRTDTQYFGPGTRLTVL.

Many counts were recorded for this clonotype. The chain is built from TRBV15 and TRBJ2-3, with D perhaps matching TRBD1 (5 bases). This CDR3 contains 15 residues. Germline assignment: CDR1 LNHNV and CDR2 YYDKDF (reference sequence). Trimming shortened V by 5 bases and J by 1 base, and 13 bases separated the two germline ends. CDR3 in DNA: TGTGCCACCAGCGGACGTGCCAGGGGCACAGATACGCAGTATTTT. Translation: CATSGRARGTDTQYF.

This clonotype was detected many times. V usage is TRBV7-8 and J usage is TRBJ2-7; TRBD1 matches at 7 bases. Germline CDR1 is SGHVS and CDR2 is FQNEAQ. After removal of 5 bases from V and 3 bases from J, the junction contained 7 bases not matched to a gene. The CDR3 consists of 14 residues. The CDR3 loop is CASSPDRLNYEQYF. CDR3 DNA: TGTGCCAGCAGCCCGGACAGGTTGAACTACGAGCAGTACTTC.

This clonotype was recorded at least ten times. The V call is TRBV7-6, the J call TRBJ2-7; either TRBD1 or TRBD2 may fit D (6 bases each). V lost 5 bases to trimming and J lost 7 bases, with 18 bases between them. Germline CDR1 SGHVS, CDR2 FNYEAQ. This CDR3 comprises 14 residues. DNA for the CDR3: TGTGCCAGCAGCCCCCCGGGGGCGTTGAGTGAGCAGTACTTC. Protein: CASSPPGALSEQYF.

The table lists this clonotype with many counts. The chain carries TRBV27 and TRBJ2-7, with 9 bases identical to TRBD2. This CDR3 spans 16 amino acids. Trimming cost V 6 bases and J 6 bases; bases outside gene matches: 15. Germline V CDR1 and CDR2: MNHEY, SMNVEV (reference sequence). The CDR3 sequence is CASRRLSSGRSGEQYF. CDR3 DNA sequence: TGTGCCAGCAGAAGGTTGAGTAGCGGGAGATCGGGCGAGCAGTACTTC.

At least ten counts were recorded for this clonotype. The rearrangement uses TRBV7-9 and TRBJ1-5; D not certain. The CDR3 contains 13 residues. Per the germline V gene, CDR1 is SEHNR and CDR2 is FQNEAQ (reference sequence). Trimming left V 3 bases short and J 2 bases short, with 5 bases between. The chain's CDR3 is CASSFEGNQPQHF. In DNA form, the CDR3 reads TGTGCCAGCAGCTTTGAAGGCAATCAGCCCCAGCATTTT.

In the case of this clonotype: A single base separates this from a much larger clone, so it may be a read error. The chain is built from TRBV3-1 and TRBJ1-6, with 8 positions matching TRBD1. The CDR3 is 15 residues long. Germline-derived CDR1 and CDR2 are LGHDT and YNNKEL (reference sequence). V was pared by 4 bases and J by 8 bases, with 7 bases of the junction left unmatched. CDR3 sequence: CASSPTETGDSPLHF. The CDR3 DNA is TGTGCCAGCAGCCCCACCGAGACAGGGGATTCACCCCTCCACTTT.

This clonotype was counted ten times or more. The gene calls are TRBV7-2 and TRBJ2-1, with unresolved D. V lost 5 bases to trimming and J lost 0 bases, with 5 bases between them. CDR3 size: 13 residues. Germline assignment: CDR1 SGHTA and CDR2 FQGNSA. CDR3 sequence reads: CASSPDSYNEQFF. The CDR3 DNA follows: TGTGCCAGCAGCCCGGACTCCTACAATGAGCAGTTCTTC. Full variable domain (rest looked up from reference TRBV7-2 and TRBJ2-1): GAGVSQSPSNKVTEKGKDVELRCDPISGHTALYWYRQSLGQGLEFLIYFQGNSAPDKSGLPSDRFSAERTGGSVSTLTIQRTQQEDSAVYLCASSPDSYNEQFFGPGTRLTVL.

The J gene is TRBJ1-5, the V gene TRBV11-1, with D unclear. The V and J ends lost 2 bases and 3 bases respectively, with 5 bases between them. Germline CDR1 reads SGHAT; CDR2 reads FQDESV (reference sequence). The CDR3 sequence is 13 residues long. DNA for the CDR3: TGTGCCAGCAGCTTATTACCCAATCAGCCCCAGCATTTT. Translating gives CASSLLPNQPQHF.

This clonotype has at least ten counts. V gene TRBV10-3 combines with J gene TRBJ2-7; possible D gene TRBD2, 6 bases. The CDR3 is made up of 14 amino acids. The V gene's germline CDR1 is ENHRY and CDR2 SYGVKD. V lost 0 bases and J lost 2, with 8 bases in between. In DNA, the CDR3 is TGTGCCATCAGTGAGTCGGGGAGGCCCTACGAGCAGTACTTC. Translated, it gives CAISESGRPYEQYF.

As to this clonotype: A clone one base away is much larger, so this may be a read error. The V gene is TRBV13, the J gene TRBJ2-5; a possible D gene is TRBD1 (6 bases). CDR3 length: 15 amino acids. Germline V gene data show CDR1 as PRHDT and CDR2 as FYEKMQ (reference sequence). CDR3 sequence: CASSSGTRGQGTQYF. Here the CDR3 DNA reads TGTGCCAGCAGCTCCGGGACAAGGGGACAAGGGACCCAGTACTTC.

In its sample, this clonotype was seen a few times. A read error is possible here, since a much larger clone lies one base away. No conserved phenylalanine or tryptophan ends this CDR3, so it is likely a read error. This chain connects TRBV7-9 to TRBJ2-5, with 9 positions matching TRBD2. The CDR3 runs 17 residues. Losses at the gene ends were 3 bases for V and 5 bases for J; bases not matched to a gene: 13. Per germline, CDR1 SEHNR and CDR2 FQNEAQ (reference sequence). CDR3 loop: CASSFGGGRASGETQYS. The CDR3, as DNA: TGTGCCAGCAGCTTCGGGGGCGGGAGGGCCTCGGGGGAGACCCAGTACTCC.